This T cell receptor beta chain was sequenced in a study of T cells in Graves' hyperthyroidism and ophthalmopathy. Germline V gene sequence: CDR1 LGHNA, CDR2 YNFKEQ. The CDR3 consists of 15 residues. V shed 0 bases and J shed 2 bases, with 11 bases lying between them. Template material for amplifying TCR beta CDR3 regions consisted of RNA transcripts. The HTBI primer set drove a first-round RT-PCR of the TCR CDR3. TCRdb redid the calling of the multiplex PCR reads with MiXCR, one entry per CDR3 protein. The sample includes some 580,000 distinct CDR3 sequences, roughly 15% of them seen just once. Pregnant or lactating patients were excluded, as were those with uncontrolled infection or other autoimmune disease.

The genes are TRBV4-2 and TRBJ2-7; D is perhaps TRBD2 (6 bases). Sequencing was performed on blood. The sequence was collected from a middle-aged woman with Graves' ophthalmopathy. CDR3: CASSQDLSSAYEQYF. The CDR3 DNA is TGTGCCAGCAGCCAAGATTTGTCTAGCGCCTACGAGCAGTACTTC.